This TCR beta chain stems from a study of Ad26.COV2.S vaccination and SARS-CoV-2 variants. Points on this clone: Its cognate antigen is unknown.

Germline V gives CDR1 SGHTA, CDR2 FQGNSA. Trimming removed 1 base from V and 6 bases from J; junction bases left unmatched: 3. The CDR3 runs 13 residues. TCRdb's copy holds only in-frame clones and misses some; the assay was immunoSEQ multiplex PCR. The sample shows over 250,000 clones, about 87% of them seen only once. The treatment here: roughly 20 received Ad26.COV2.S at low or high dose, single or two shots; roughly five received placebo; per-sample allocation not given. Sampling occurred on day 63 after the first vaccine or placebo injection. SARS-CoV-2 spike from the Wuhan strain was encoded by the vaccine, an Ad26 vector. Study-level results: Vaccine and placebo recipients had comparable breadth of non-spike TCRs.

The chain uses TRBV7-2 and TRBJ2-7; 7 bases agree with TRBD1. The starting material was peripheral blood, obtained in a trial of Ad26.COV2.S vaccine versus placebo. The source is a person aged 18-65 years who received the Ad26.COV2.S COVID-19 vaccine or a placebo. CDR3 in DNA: TGTGCCAGCAGCTTAGACAGGGGCATCGAGCAGTACTTC. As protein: CASSLDRGIEQYF.